The present entry profiles one T cell receptor beta chain with its context. Trimming cost V 6 bases and J 3 bases; bases outside gene matches: 9. The CDR3 has 16 amino acids. CDR1 is MDHEN and CDR2 is SYDVKM in the germline V gene. These data originate in a study of blood T cell repertoires in COVID-19. Overall study context: COVID-19 samples, acute and convalescent, were from the United States, Italy and Spain. T cells, B-cell-depleted T cells, or PBMCs provided the cDNA or gDNA that served as material.

As handled by the study authors: Counts of nucleated cells, estimated from reference gene primer amplification, were obtained. Profiling relied on immunoSEQ multiplex PCR, and the TCRdb table lists in-frame clones only, not all of them. The DNA was the basis for D and trimming; V, J and clone size are from that table. The sample holds fewer than 300,000 clones, about 80% seen once. Material: peripheral blood. The chain is built from TRBV28 and TRBJ1-3; 9 bases match TRBD1. The TCR was taken from a woman in her forties or fifties who had recovered from COVID-19. DNA of the CDR3: TGTGCCAGCAGCCCTCCGGGACAGGGAGATGGAAACACCATATATTTT. It is translated as CASSPPGQGDGNTIYF.